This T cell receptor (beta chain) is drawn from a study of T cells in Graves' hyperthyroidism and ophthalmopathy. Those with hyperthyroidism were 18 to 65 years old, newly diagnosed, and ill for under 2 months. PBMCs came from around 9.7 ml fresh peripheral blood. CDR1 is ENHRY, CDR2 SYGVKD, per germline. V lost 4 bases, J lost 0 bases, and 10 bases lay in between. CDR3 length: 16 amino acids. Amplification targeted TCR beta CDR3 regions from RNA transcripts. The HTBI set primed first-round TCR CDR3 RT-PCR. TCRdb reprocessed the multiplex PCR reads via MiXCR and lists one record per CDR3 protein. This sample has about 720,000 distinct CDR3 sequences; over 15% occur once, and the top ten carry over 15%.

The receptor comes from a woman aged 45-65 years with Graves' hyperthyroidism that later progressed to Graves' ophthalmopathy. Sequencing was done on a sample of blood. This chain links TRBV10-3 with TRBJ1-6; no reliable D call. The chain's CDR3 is CAISGNHRSYNSPLHF. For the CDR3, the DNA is TGTGCCATCAGTGGCAACCACCGCTCCTATAATTCACCCCTCCACTTT.